What follows are 28 T cell receptor beta chains derived from one specimen sequenced in a study of T cells in Graves' hyperthyroidism and ophthalmopathy. It was RNA transcripts that yielded the amplified TCR beta CDR3 regions. TCR CDR3 regions were first amplified by RT-PCR with HTBI primers. TCRdb reprocessed the multiplex PCR reads via MiXCR and lists one record per CDR3 protein. This table has around 340,000 distinct CDR3 sequences, 15% to 20% appearing once. Sequencing used blood. The receptor source for this set is a woman in her thirties or forties with Graves' ophthalmopathy.

This clonotype was observed a few times. This could be a read error, since a much larger clone is one nucleotide away. V usage is TRBV10-3 and J usage is TRBJ2-3, with D maybe TRBD1 (6 bases). From germline, CDR1 is ENHRY and CDR2 SYGVKD. This CDR3 region has 15 residues. Trimming pared 5 bases from V and 0 bases from J, leaving 12 bases between. CDR3 sequence reads: CAISLGTKSTDTQYF. The CDR3 DNA is TGTGCCATCAGTCTCGGGACAAAAAGCACAGATACGCAGTATTTT.

At least ten counts were recorded for this clonotype. The chain has TRBV5-1 and TRBJ1-6; weak D call: TRBD1 (5 bases). The CDR3 consists of 15 residues. Germline CDR1 reads SGHRS; CDR2 reads YFSETQ. With 0 bases removed from V and 6 bases from J, the gap between germline ends came to 10 bases. In DNA form, the CDR3 reads TGCGCCAGCAGCTTGGAGGGACCGCTTAATTCACCCCTCCACTTT. It translates to CASSLEGPLNSPLHF. The full variable domain, rest sourced from reference TRBV5-1 and TRBJ1-6, is KAGVTQTPRYLIKTRGQQVTLSCSPISGHRSVSWYQQTPGQGLQFLFEYFSETQRNKGNFPGRFSGRQFSNSRSEMNVSTLELGDSALYLCASSLEGPLNSPLHFGNGTRLTVT.

In this sample, this clonotype turned up many times. This chain connects TRBV4-3 to TRBJ2-7; no firm D call. V was trimmed by 0 bases and J by 2 bases, leaving 8 bases between them. The CDR3 has 14 amino acids. Per the germline V gene, CDR1 is LGHNA and CDR2 is YSLEER. The CDR3, as DNA: TGCGCCAGCAGCCAAGAGGACGGGCCCTACGAGCAGTACTTC. Translating gives CASSQEDGPYEQYF.

This clonotype was counted a few times. The chain carries TRBV5-1 and TRBJ1-6, with D possibly matching TRBD1 (6 bases). Trimming stripped 6 bases from V and 0 bases from J, with 10 bases between. CDR3 length equals 15 residues. CDR1 and CDR2 from the germline V gene are SGHRS and YFSETQ. CDR3: CASKKGDSYNSPLHF. The CDR3 DNA reads TGCGCCAGCAAGAAGGGGGACTCCTATAATTCACCCCTCCACTTT.

This clonotype has a count of ten or more. The chain links TRBV12-3 or TRBV12-4 to TRBJ1-5; D possibly corresponds to TRBD1 (5 bases). The CDR3 length is 17 residues. Trimming took 8 bases from V and 0 from J, leaving 20 bases between them. The DNA for the CDR3 is TGTGCCAGCTCCCGGTGGGGCAGCTCAAGTAGCAATCAGCCCCAGCATTTT. Its translation: CASSRWGSSSSNQPQHF.

The table lists this clonotype with many counts. Written as DNA, the CDR3 is TGTGCCAGCGTGGCTAGCGGAGCCATCGAGCAGTACTTC. Its translation: CASVASGAIEQYF. This chain links TRBV6-2 or TRBV6-3 with TRBJ2-7, with 7 bases fitting TRBD2. Germline V gene data show CDR1 as MNHEY and CDR2 as SVGEGT. J gave up 6 bases and V 8 bases, and 10 bases lay outside the gene matches. The CDR3 is 13 residues long.

This clonotype has at least ten counts. V usage is TRBV7-2 and J usage is TRBJ2-3; a possible D gene is TRBD2 (5 bases). The CDR3 has 12 residues. Germline V gives CDR1 SGHTA, CDR2 FQGNSA. V was shortened by 4 bases and J by 6 bases, with 8 bases between the two germline ends. The CDR3 loop is CASSYRGDTQYF. CDR3 bases: TGTGCCAGCAGCTACCGCGGGGATACGCAGTATTTT.

This clonotype was picked up one time. This chain links TRBV10-2 with TRBJ1-5; no clear D. With 4 bases removed from V and 2 bases from J, the gap between germline ends came to 6 bases. CDR1 and CDR2 from the germline V gene are WSHSY and SAAADI. The CDR3 spans 13 residues. The CDR3 coding sequence is TGCGCCAGCAGTGGACACGGCAATCAGCCCCAGCATTTT. Protein: CASSGHGNQPQHF.

This rearrangement joins TRBV28 to TRBJ2-7; TRBD1 matches 11 bases. This CDR3 has 15 residues. V was pared by 3 bases and J by 2 bases, with 3 bases of the junction left unmatched. Germline V gene sequence: CDR1 MDHEN, CDR2 SYDVKM. The CDR3 DNA follows: TGTGCCAGCAGTTTTAGGACAGGGGGCCCCTACGAGCAGTACTTC. This sequence encodes CASSFRTGGPYEQYF.

There are many counts of this clonotype. The chain is built from TRBV12-3 or TRBV12-4 and TRBJ1-5, with D hard to call. V was pared by 5 bases and J by 0 bases, with 8 bases between. CDR3 size: 14 residues. CDR3 in DNA: TGTGCCAGCAGTCGGGGTTATAGCAATCAGCCCCAGCATTTT. It encodes CASSRGYSNQPQHF.

There are many counts of this clonotype. CDR3 nucleotide sequence: TGTGCCAGCAGCTGGGGGCAGGGGGTCATCTACGAGCAGTACTTC. Translation: CASSWGQGVIYEQYF. The chain couples TRBV11-2 to TRBJ2-7; 7 nucleotides line up with TRBD1. Trimming took 4 bases from V and 3 from J; bases not matched to a gene: 9. The CDR3 has 15 amino acids. CDR1 is SGHAT and CDR2 is FQNNGV in the germline V gene.

Here the CDR3 reads CASSPRVGVQETQYF. Written as DNA, the CDR3 is TGTGCCAGCAGCCCGCGTGTGGGGGTCCAAGAGACCCAGTACTTC. V usage is TRBV7-2 and J usage is TRBJ2-5, with D perhaps matching TRBD1 or TRBD2 (5 bases each). The CDR3 is made up of 15 amino acids. The germline V gene has CDR1 SGHTA and CDR2 FQGNSA. V was cut by 5 bases and J by 1 base, with 14 bases left in between.

This clonotype was recorded at least ten times. This chain joins TRBV6-1 and TRBJ1-4, with 7 bases identical to TRBD1. Unmatched junction bases numbered 11, after V lost 6 bases and J lost 7 bases. Germline CDR1 is MNHNS and CDR2 is SASEGT. The CDR3 has 15 residues. CDR3 sequence reads: CASRDLHRGGEKLFF. The CDR3 DNA follows: TGTGCCAGCAGGGATTTACACAGGGGTGGTGAAAAACTGTTTTTT.

The table lists this clonotype with many counts. The rearrangement links TRBV6-2 or TRBV6-3 to TRBJ1-5, with D perhaps TRBD1 (6 bases). CDR1 and CDR2 (germline): MNHEY, SVGEGT. The V gene lost 2 bases and the J gene lost 4 bases, with 12 bases spanning the gap. The CDR3 runs to 15 residues. The CDR3 spells CASSYLTGGNQPQHF. CDR3 DNA sequence: TGTGCCAGCAGTTACCTGACAGGAGGGAATCAGCCCCAGCATTTT.

This clonotype was observed many times. The rearrangement links TRBV7-9 to TRBJ2-5, with TRBD1 as a possible D gene (5 bases). V lost 1 base and J 0 bases, leaving 6 bases between the germline ends. Germline CDR1 and CDR2: SEHNR and FQNEAQ (reference sequence). The CDR3 runs to 14 residues. CDR3 sequence: CASSLVRDQETQYF. The CDR3 coding sequence is TGTGCCAGCAGCTTAGTCAGGGACCAAGAGACCCAGTACTTC.

The chain recombines TRBV6-1 with TRBJ2-5, with 10 bases fitting TRBD1. V was pared by 10 bases and J by 4 bases, with 3 bases of the junction left unmatched. The CDR3 covers 12 residues. Germline V CDR1 and CDR2: MNHNS, SASEGT. The CDR3 here is CANRDRGETQYF. The CDR3 DNA is TGTGCCAACCGGGACAGGGGAGAGACCCAGTACTTC.

At least ten counts were recorded for this clonotype. The chain uses TRBV7-9 and TRBJ1-1, with D possibly TRBD1 on 5 matching bases. This CDR3 has 12 residues. Germline CDR1 reads SEHNR; CDR2 reads FQNEAQ (reference sequence). Deletions cut 0 bases from V and 11 bases from J, with 10 bases between. For the CDR3, the DNA is TGTGCCAGCAGCTTAGCGGACGGGGGGGCTTTCTTT. Translating gives CASSLADGGAFF.

A word on this clonotype: A much more abundant neighbour one base away suggests this may be a read error. J is TRBJ1-5 and V is TRBV9, with a tentative D call TRBD1 (5 bases). CDR1 SGDLS and CDR2 YYNGEE come from the germline V gene. The CDR3 totals 15 residues. Trimming took off 3 bases at V and 5 bases at J, with 15 bases between the two ends. The CDR3 DNA sequence: TGTGCCAGCAGCGCCCAGGAGTTAGGGGATCAGCCCCAGCATTTT. Protein sequence: CASSAQELGDQPQHF.

This clonotype has at least ten counts. For the CDR3, the DNA is TGCGCCAGCAGCCAATATTCAGGGCAGGGATATGGCTACACCTTC. Residues: CASSQYSGQGYGYTF. This chain connects TRBV4-3 to TRBJ1-2; a weak D match, TRBD1 (5 bases). V was trimmed by 2 bases and J by 5 bases, leaving 15 bases between them. CDR1 and CDR2 from the germline V gene are LGHNA and YSLEER. The CDR3 runs 15 residues.

This clonotype appeared a single time. The genes are TRBV12-3 or TRBV12-4 and TRBJ2-7; weak D call: TRBD2 (7 bases). This CDR3 region has 15 residues. Trimming cost V 7 bases and J 2 bases, with 18 bases left between them. CDR3 nucleotide sequence: TGTGCCAGCACCCTCCAAGGGGGGGTTCCCTACGAGCAGTACTTC. Residues: CASTLQGGVPYEQYF.

This clonotype was seen ten or more times. The chain carries TRBV20-1 and TRBJ2-7; D ambiguous. The V end was cut by 6 bases, the J end by 0 bases, with 18 bases between. CDR1 DFQATT and CDR2 SNEGSKA come from the germline V gene (reference sequence). This CDR3 contains 15 residues. The CDR3 loop is CSATNPAANSYEQYF. The CDR3 nucleotides read TGCAGTGCCACAAACCCCGCAGCCAACTCCTACGAGCAGTACTTC.

This clonotype appeared a few times. The chain employs TRBV5-1 and TRBJ1-1, with TRBD1 matching over 11 bases. In germline, CDR1 is SGHRS, CDR2 YFSETQ. There are 16 residues in the CDR3. V shed 4 bases, J shed 3 bases, and the junction held 8 bases outside the gene matches. The CDR3 spells CASSPGTGGWDTEAFF. The CDR3, as DNA: TGCGCCAGCAGCCCCGGGACAGGGGGGTGGGACACTGAAGCTTTCTTT.

This clonotype was seen at least ten times. The V call is TRBV4-1, the J call TRBJ2-5; the match to TRBD1 covers 8 bases. This CDR3 region has 14 residues. Germline V gives CDR1 MGHRA, CDR2 YSYEKL. The V and J ends lost 5 bases and 4 bases, in that order; junction bases with no gene match: 6. DNA of the CDR3: TGCGCCAGCAGCTCTCTAACAGGGGGAGAGACCCAGTACTTC. Its translation is CASSSLTGGETQYF.

This clonotype was seen ten or more times. V usage is TRBV6-4 and J usage is TRBJ2-1; TRBD2 matches 14 bases. This CDR3 has 16 amino acids. The J segment lost 4 bases and the V segment lost 4 bases, leaving 3 bases of the junction unmatched. Germline V gene lookup returns CDR1 MRHNA and CDR2 SNTAGT. In nucleotides, the CDR3 is TGTGCCAGCAGTGGACTAGCGGGAGGGCCTTACAATGAGCAGTTCTTC. The encoded protein is CASSGLAGGPYNEQFF.

This clonotype has a count of ten or more. J is TRBJ2-7 and V is TRBV7-2; 8 nucleotides agree with TRBD2. The CDR3 runs 15 residues. CDR1 SGHTA and CDR2 FQGNSA come from the germline V gene. J was trimmed by 0 bases and V by 5 bases; bases with no gene match: 6. In nucleotides, the CDR3 is TGTGCCAGCAGCGCCTTAGCGGGGAGCTCCTACGAGCAGTACTTC. This codes for CASSALAGSSYEQYF.

The chain uses TRBV7-9 and TRBJ2-5; D remains unclear. This CDR3 spans 15 amino acids. V was cut by 2 bases and J by 5 bases, with 15 bases left in between. Germline V gene sequence: CDR1 SEHNR, CDR2 FQNEAQ (reference sequence). Written as DNA, the CDR3 is TGTGCCAGCAGCTTAACCACCGCACGGTTGGAGACCCAGTACTTC. Its translation: CASSLTTARLETQYF.

The sample holds many counts of this clonotype. This rearrangement joins TRBV7-9 to TRBJ1-2; possible D gene TRBD1, 5 bases. CDR1 is SEHNR, CDR2 FQNEAQ, per germline (reference sequence). The CDR3 runs to 15 residues. The V end lost 5 bases, the J end lost 2 bases, and 15 bases lay between the germline ends. The CDR3 here is CASSPPGIVNYGYTF. CDR3 nucleotides: TGTGCCAGCAGCCCGCCAGGGATCGTGAACTATGGCTACACCTTC.

This clonotype was picked up many times. The chain recombines TRBV5-6 with TRBJ2-6, with a weak D call TRBD1 (6 bases). Trimming shortened V by 4 bases and J by 0 bases, and 17 bases separated the two germline ends. The germline CDR1 and CDR2 sequences are SGHDT and YYEEEE. This CDR3 spans 18 amino acids. The CDR3 sequence: CASSVDRRKNSGANVLTF. DNA for the CDR3: TGTGCCAGCAGCGTAGACAGGCGCAAGAACTCTGGGGCCAACGTCCTGACTTTC.